The rows below give T cell receptor beta chains drawn from one sample of a study of T cell responses to AZD1222 COVID-19 vaccine. Sequencing used immunoSEQ multiplex PCR; TCRdb keeps in-frame clones, though not all of them. Here the sample spans around 100,000 clones, around 87% being singletons. The sample was peripheral blood, taken 28 days after the second AZD1222 dose. The receptors stem from an adult who received the AZD1222 COVID-19 vaccine. CDR3s include the opening cysteine and the closing phenylalanine or tryptophan. The order of the fields is J gene, V gene, D gene, clone size, CDR3 DNA, CDR3 protein. D genes are given only for firm matches. A clone size is listed for some rows: how often the clone was seen (once, few, many), or a class if it is expanded.

J gene: TRBJ2-7
V gene: TRBV9
D gene: TRBD2
clone size: NA
CDR3 DNA: TGTGCCAGCAACCTAGCGGGAGGGCCCGAGCAGTACTTC
CDR3 protein: CASNLAGGPEQYF

J gene: TRBJ2-5
V gene: TRBV19
D gene: NA
clone size: NA
CDR3 DNA: TGTGCCACCTCAATAGGGGCAGGAGAGACCCAGTACTTC
CDR3 protein: CATSIGAGETQYF

J gene: TRBJ2-7
V gene: TRBV19
D gene: NA
clone size: NA
CDR3 DNA: TGTGCCAGTAGTATTGGGACTCGCGTCGGCGAGCAGTACTTC
CDR3 protein: CASSIGTRVGEQYF

J gene: TRBJ2-3
V gene: TRBV7-2
D gene: NA
clone size: NA
CDR3 DNA: TGTGCCAGCAGCTTAGTTGGTGGGAGGGATACGCAGTATTTT
CDR3 protein: CASSLVGGRDTQYF

J gene: TRBJ2-7
V gene: TRBV6-1
D gene: NA
clone size: few
CDR3 DNA: TGTGCCAGCAGTGAATACGGCTCCCACGAGCAGTACTTC
CDR3 protein: CASSEYGSHEQYF

J gene: TRBJ1-5
V gene: TRBV5-1
D gene: TRBD1
clone size: NA
CDR3 DNA: TGCGCCAGCAGCTCGACAGGGTCAGGTCAGCCCCAGCATTTT
CDR3 protein: CASSSTGSGQPQHF

J gene: TRBJ1-1
V gene: TRBV10-3
D gene: NA
clone size: NA
CDR3 DNA: TGTGCCATCAGTGTGAACGGGCAGGAAGCTTTCTTT
CDR3 protein: CAISVNGQEAFF

J gene: TRBJ2-3
V gene: TRBV5-1
D gene: NA
clone size: NA
CDR3 DNA: TGCGCCAGCAGCTTGGCCCTTAGCACAGATACGCAGTATTTT
CDR3 protein: CASSLALSTDTQYF

J gene: TRBJ2-2
V gene: TRBV3-1/TRBV3-2
D gene: TRBD2
clone size: NA
CDR3 DNA: TGTGCCAGCACCCCCCGGGGGGGCCCCGGGGAGCTGTTTTTT
CDR3 protein: CASTPRGGPGELFF

J gene: TRBJ2-1
V gene: TRBV27
D gene: TRBD2
clone size: NA
CDR3 DNA: TGTGCCAGCAGTTTAATGCGGGGGGGGGCCCTTTCGCTCAATGAGCAGTTCTTC
CDR3 protein: CASSLMRGGALSLNEQFF

J gene: TRBJ1-2
V gene: TRBV7-8
D gene: TRBD1
clone size: NA
CDR3 DNA: TGTGCCAGCAGCTTAGGGCCGACAGGGGGTGGCTACACCTTC
CDR3 protein: CASSLGPTGGGYTF

J gene: TRBJ2-5
V gene: TRBV18
D gene: NA
clone size: NA
CDR3 DNA: TGTGCCAGCTCACCCGGAGCGGGCAGCAAGGAGACCCAGTACTTC
CDR3 protein: CASSPGAGSKETQYF

J gene: TRBJ1-1
V gene: TRBV30
D gene: NA
clone size: NA
CDR3 DNA: TGTGCCTGGAGTGTAAATGAGGCTTTCTTT
CDR3 protein: CAWSVNEAFF

J gene: TRBJ1-1
V gene: TRBV7-2
D gene: NA
clone size: NA
CDR3 DNA: TGTGCCAGCAGCTTAGGCGGGGGAGCCCCCGAAGCTTTCTTT
CDR3 protein: CASSLGGGAPEAFF

J gene: TRBJ1-5
V gene: TRBV6-5
D gene: NA
clone size: NA
CDR3 DNA: TGTGCCAGCAGTTATGGGGGGACCCAGCCCCAGCATTTT
CDR3 protein: CASSYGGTQPQHF

J gene: TRBJ2-1
V gene: TRBV7-9
D gene: TRBD2
clone size: few
CDR3 DNA: TGTGCCAGCAGCTTGCCCTCTAGCGGGGCTAATTTCTACAATGAGCAGTTCTTC
CDR3 protein: CASSLPSSGANFYNEQFF

J gene: TRBJ2-2
V gene: TRBV10-3
D gene: TRBD1
clone size: NA
CDR3 DNA: TGTGCCATCAGTGAGGACAGGGGGCTAGGGGAGCTGTTTTTT
CDR3 protein: CAISEDRGLGELFF

J gene: TRBJ1-5
V gene: TRBV6-5
D gene: NA
clone size: NA
CDR3 DNA: TGTGCCAGCAGTTTATCCCCGAGCAATCAGCCCCAGCATTTT
CDR3 protein: CASSLSPSNQPQHF

J gene: TRBJ1-1
V gene: TRBV28
D gene: NA
clone size: once
CDR3 DNA: TGTGCCAGCAGCCTAGGACGGGGCACTGAAGCTTTCTTT
CDR3 protein: CASSLGRGTEAFF

J gene: TRBJ2-2
V gene: TRBV7-7
D gene: TRBD2
clone size: NA
CDR3 DNA: TGTGCTAGCAGCCATGGACTAGCGGGGGCCGGGGAGCTGTTTTTT
CDR3 protein: CASSHGLAGAGELFF

J gene: TRBJ1-4
V gene: TRBV10-2
D gene: NA
clone size: NA
CDR3 DNA: TGCGCCAGCAGTCTTCGGGGGAGGAATGAAAAACTGTTTTTT
CDR3 protein: CASSLRGRNEKLFF

J gene: TRBJ2-1
V gene: TRBV7-9
D gene: TRBD2
clone size: NA
CDR3 DNA: TGTGCCAGCAGCTTAATAGCGGGAGGTGGAGGTGAGCAGTTCTTC
CDR3 protein: CASSLIAGGGGEQFF

J gene: TRBJ2-1
V gene: TRBV5-4
D gene: NA
clone size: NA
CDR3 DNA: TGTGCCAGCAGCTTGGGGGACGGCAATGAGCAGTTCTTC
CDR3 protein: CASSLGDGNEQFF

J gene: TRBJ2-1
V gene: TRBV28
D gene: TRBD2
clone size: NA
CDR3 DNA: TGTGCCAGCAGTCCTGGAAACCCGTACGTAGCGGGCAGTGAGCAGTTCTTC
CDR3 protein: CASSPGNPYVAGSEQFF

J gene: TRBJ2-2
V gene: TRBV27
D gene: NA
clone size: NA
CDR3 DNA: TGTGCCAGCAAGGAGCGGACGGCGAACACCGGGGAGCTGTTTTTT
CDR3 protein: CASKERTANTGELFF

J gene: TRBJ1-5
V gene: TRBV7-2
D gene: NA
clone size: NA
CDR3 DNA: TGTGCCAGCAGCTTCGAGGGGCTGGGGCAGCCCCAGCATTTT
CDR3 protein: CASSFEGLGQPQHF

J gene: TRBJ2-7
V gene: TRBV30
D gene: NA
clone size: NA
CDR3 DNA: TGTGCCACCAAGCCCACGGGGCTCGAGCAGTACTTC
CDR3 protein: CATKPTGLEQYF